These 9 T cell receptor beta chains were sequenced from one sample in a study of blood T cell repertoires in COVID-19. Here immunoSEQ multiplex PCR was the method, and the copy in TCRdb shows in-frame clones only, minus some. The sample records fewer than 350,000 clones, roughly 87% being singletons. Sequencing input: PBMCs or T cells enriched from blood (not recorded which). These receptors were collected from a woman between 40 and 50 years old who had recovered from COVID-19.

The rearrangement joins TRBV9 to TRBJ1-3; D gene uncertain. The CDR3 is made up of 17 amino acids. V was cut by 0 bases and J by 4 bases, with 17 bases left in between. Per the germline V gene, CDR1 is SGDLS and CDR2 is YYNGEE. CDR3 DNA sequence: TGTGCCAGCAGCGTAGCGCCGGGAAGGGCTCGAGGAAACACCATATATTTT. It codes for CASSVAPGRARGNTIYF.

A few counts support this clone. The rearrangement uses TRBV3-1 (or the pseudogene TRBV3-2) and TRBJ2-1; 9 nucleotides agree with TRBD1. In germline, CDR1 is LGHDT, CDR2 YNNKEL (reference sequence). The CDR3 covers 15 residues. Trimming took 4 bases from V and 9 from J; bases not matched to a gene: 10. This CDR3 reads CASSRDRVPRGEQFF. In DNA form, the CDR3 reads TGTGCCAGCAGCCGGGACAGGGTCCCGAGGGGTGAGCAGTTCTTC.

The V call is TRBV5-1, the J call TRBJ2-1; D is ambiguous. Germline loops: CDR1 SGHRS, CDR2 YFSETQ. The length of the CDR3 is 15 residues. With 4 bases removed from V and 8 bases from J, the gap between germline ends came to 19 bases. CDR3 sequence reads: CASSGWAHSSDEQFF. CDR3 bases: TGCGCCAGCAGCGGGTGGGCCCACTCTTCGGATGAGCAGTTCTTC.

This chain joins TRBV7-2 and TRBJ2-3, with TRBD2 matching 7 bases. The CDR3 contains 18 residues. Trimming at V came to 2 bases and at J to 0 bases, leaving 11 bases not matched to a gene. Germline V CDR1 and CDR2: SGHTA, FQGNSA. The CDR3 protein is CASSLQLGLAASTDTQYF. The CDR3 nucleotides are TGTGCCAGCAGCTTACAACTGGGTCTAGCGGCTAGCACAGATACGCAGTATTTT.

The genes are TRBV29-1 and TRBJ2-3; 10 bases agree with TRBD2. The length of the CDR3 is 16 residues. Trimming cost V 1 base and J 6 bases; bases outside gene matches: 10. Germline V gives CDR1 SQVTM, CDR2 ANQGSEA. The CDR3 sequence is CSVEGWSSGSRDTQYF. DNA of the CDR3: TGCAGCGTTGAAGGGTGGTCTAGCGGGAGCAGGGATACGCAGTATTTT.

The rearrangement joins TRBV7-6 to TRBJ2-6; TRBD2 agrees at 7 bases. This CDR3 region has 15 residues. The germline gives CDR1 SGHVS, CDR2 FNYEAQ. The V gene end was trimmed by 5 bases and the J gene end by 0 bases; junction bases not matched to a gene: 1. The DNA of the CDR3 is TGTGCCAGCAGCCCGGGGGGCTCTGGGGCCAACGTCCTGACTTTC. It is translated as CASSPGGSGANVLTF. Combining the CDR3 with reference TRBV7-6 and TRBJ2-6 gives the whole variable domain GAGVSQSPRYKVTKRGQDVALRCDPISGHVSLYWYRQALGQGPEFLTYFNYEAQQDKSGLPNDRFSAERPEGSISTLTIQRTEQRDSAMYRCASSPGGSGANVLTFGAGSRLTVL.

The chain uses TRBV3-1 (or the pseudogene TRBV3-2) and TRBJ2-5; D is uncertain. The germline V and J ends were trimmed by 1 base and 2 bases, with 2 bases remaining between them. The CDR3 covers 12 residues. CDR1 is LGHDT and CDR2 is YNNKEL in the germline V gene (reference sequence). CDR3 protein: CASSQVQETQYF. The DNA for the CDR3 is TGTGCCAGCAGCCAAGTACAAGAGACCCAGTACTTC.

This rearrangement joins TRBV7-3 to TRBJ2-1; 13 nucleotides agree with TRBD2. Trimming at V came to 5 bases and at J to 5 bases, leaving 3 bases not matched to a gene. The germline V gene has CDR1 SGHTA and CDR2 FQGTGA. This CDR3 has 15 amino acids. CDR3 region: CASSPGTSGNNEQFF. The CDR3 DNA reads as TGTGCCAGCAGCCCCGGGACTAGCGGGAACAATGAGCAGTTCTTC.

The chain combines TRBV30 with TRBJ1-1; a possible D gene is TRBD1 (6 bases). V was cut by 0 bases and J by 0 bases, with 14 bases left in between. Germline V lookup: CDR1 GTSNPN, CDR2 SVGIG (reference sequence). The CDR3 extends over 16 amino acids. Written as DNA, the CDR3 is TGTGCCTGGAGTGTGAGTCAGGGGCGGGTGAACACTGAAGCTTTCTTT. This encodes CAWSVSQGRVNTEAFF. The full variable domain, completed using reference TRBV30 and TRBJ1-1, is SQTIHQWPATLVQPVGSPLSLECTVEGTSNPNLYWYRQAAGRGLQLLFYSVGIGQISSEVPQNLSASRPQDRQFILSSKKLLLSDSGFYLCAWSVSQGRVNTEAFFGQGTRLTVV.